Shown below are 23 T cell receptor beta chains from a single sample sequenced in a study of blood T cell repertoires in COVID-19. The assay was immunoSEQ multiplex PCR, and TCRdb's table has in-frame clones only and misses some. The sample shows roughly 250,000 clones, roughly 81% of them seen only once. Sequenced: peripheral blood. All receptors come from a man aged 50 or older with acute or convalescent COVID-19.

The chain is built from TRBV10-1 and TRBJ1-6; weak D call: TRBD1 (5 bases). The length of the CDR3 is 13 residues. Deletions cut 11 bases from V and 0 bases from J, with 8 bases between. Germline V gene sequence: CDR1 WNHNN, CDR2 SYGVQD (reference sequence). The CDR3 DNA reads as TGCGCCGGGGGGGGCTCCTATAATTCACCCCTCCACTTT. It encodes CAGGGSYNSPLHF.

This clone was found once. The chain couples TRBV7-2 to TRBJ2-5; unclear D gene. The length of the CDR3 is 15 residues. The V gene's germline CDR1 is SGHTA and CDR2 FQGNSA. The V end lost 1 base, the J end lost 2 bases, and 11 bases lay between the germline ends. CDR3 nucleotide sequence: TGTGCCAGCAGCTTAGTTTCTAATACTCAAGAGACCCAGTACTTC. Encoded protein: CASSLVSNTQETQYF.

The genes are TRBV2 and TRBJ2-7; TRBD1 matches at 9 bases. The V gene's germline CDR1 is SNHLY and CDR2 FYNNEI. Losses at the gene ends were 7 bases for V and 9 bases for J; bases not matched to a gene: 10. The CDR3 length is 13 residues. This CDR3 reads CASKPGQGLGQYF. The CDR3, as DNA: TGTGCCAGCAAGCCGGGACAGGGACTCGGGCAGTACTTC. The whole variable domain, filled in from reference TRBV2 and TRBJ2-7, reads EPEVTQTPSHQVTQMGQEVILRCVPISNHLYFYWYRQILGQKVEFLVSFYNNEISEKSEIFDDQFSVERPDGSNFTLKIRSTKLEDSAMYFCASKPGQGLGQYFGPGTRLTVT.

The CDR3 nucleotides are TGTGCCAGCAGCCTATTGGATCAGCCCCAGCATTTT. As protein: CASSLLDQPQHF. The chain couples TRBV7-9 to TRBJ1-5; D is uncertain. The germline V gene has CDR1 SEHNR and CDR2 FQNEAQ (reference sequence). Trimming shortened V by 5 bases and J by 5 bases, and 7 bases separated the two germline ends. This CDR3 is built from 12 residues.

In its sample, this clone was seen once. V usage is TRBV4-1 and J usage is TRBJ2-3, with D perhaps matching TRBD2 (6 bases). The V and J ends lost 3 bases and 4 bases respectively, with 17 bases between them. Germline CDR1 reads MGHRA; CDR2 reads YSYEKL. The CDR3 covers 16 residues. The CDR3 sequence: CASSHGDSRHADTQYF. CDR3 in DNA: TGCGCCAGCAGCCATGGGGACTCACGGCACGCAGATACGCAGTATTTT.

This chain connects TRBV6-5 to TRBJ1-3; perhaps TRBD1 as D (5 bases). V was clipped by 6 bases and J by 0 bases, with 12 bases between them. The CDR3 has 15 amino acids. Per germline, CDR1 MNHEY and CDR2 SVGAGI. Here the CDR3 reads CASSRDRSSGNTIYF. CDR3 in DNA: TGTGCCAGCAGCCGAGACAGAAGCTCTGGAAACACCATATATTTT.

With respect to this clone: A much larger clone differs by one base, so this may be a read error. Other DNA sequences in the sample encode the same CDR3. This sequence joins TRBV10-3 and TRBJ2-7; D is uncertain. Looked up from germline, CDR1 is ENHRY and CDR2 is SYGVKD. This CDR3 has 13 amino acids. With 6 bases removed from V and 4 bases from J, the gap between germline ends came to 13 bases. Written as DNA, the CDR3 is TGTGCCATCAGGCTGACAAGTTATTACGAGCAGTACTTC. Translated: CAIRLTSYYEQYF.

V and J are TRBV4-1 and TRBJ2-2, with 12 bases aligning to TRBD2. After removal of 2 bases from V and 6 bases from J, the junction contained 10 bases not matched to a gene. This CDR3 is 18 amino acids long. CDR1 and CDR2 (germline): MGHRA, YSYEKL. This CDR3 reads CASSQTPVLAGGSGELFF. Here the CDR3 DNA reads TGCGCCAGCAGCCAAACCCCTGTGCTAGCGGGAGGGTCCGGGGAGCTGTTTTTT.

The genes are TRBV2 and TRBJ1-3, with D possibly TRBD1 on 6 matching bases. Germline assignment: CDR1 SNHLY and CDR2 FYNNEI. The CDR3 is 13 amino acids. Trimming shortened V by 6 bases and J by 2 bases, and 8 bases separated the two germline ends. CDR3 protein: CASSRDTGNTIYF. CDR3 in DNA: TGTGCCAGCAGCCGGGACACTGGAAACACCATATATTTT.

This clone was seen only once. This CDR3 reads CASKRDRGRETQYF. CDR3 sequence (DNA): TGTGCCAGTAAGCGGGACAGGGGGCGAGAGACCCAGTACTTC. The chain recombines TRBV19 with TRBJ2-5; 12 nucleotides align to TRBD1. The CDR3 runs to 14 residues. Germline lookup yields CDR1 LNHDA and CDR2 SQIVND (reference sequence). V lost 7 bases to trimming and J lost 4 bases; unmatched junction nucleotides: 4.

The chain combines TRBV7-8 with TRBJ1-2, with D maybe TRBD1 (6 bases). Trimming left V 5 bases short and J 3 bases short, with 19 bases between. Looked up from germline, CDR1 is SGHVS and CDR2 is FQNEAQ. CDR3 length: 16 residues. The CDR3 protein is CASSGGRPSADYGYTF. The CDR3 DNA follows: TGTGCCAGCAGCGGGGGCAGGCCGAGCGCGGACTATGGCTACACCTTC.

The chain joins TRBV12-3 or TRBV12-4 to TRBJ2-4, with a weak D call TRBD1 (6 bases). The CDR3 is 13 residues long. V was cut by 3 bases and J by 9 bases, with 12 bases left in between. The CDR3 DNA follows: TGTGCCAGCAGTTTCGGGACATCGGGCATTCAGTACTTC. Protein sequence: CASSFGTSGIQYF.

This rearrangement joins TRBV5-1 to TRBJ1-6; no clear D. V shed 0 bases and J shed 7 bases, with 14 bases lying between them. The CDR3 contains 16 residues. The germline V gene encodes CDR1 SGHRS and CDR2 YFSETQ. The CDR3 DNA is TGCGCCAGCAGCTTGGAAGGCAGAGGGAAAAATTCACCCCTCCACTTT. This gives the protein CASSLEGRGKNSPLHF.

CDR3 in amino acids: CASSLGANTGELFF. In DNA, the CDR3 is TGCGCCAGCAGCTTGGGCGCGAACACCGGGGAGCTGTTTTTT. The genes are TRBV5-1 and TRBJ2-2; D gene unclear. V gave up 0 bases and J gave up 0 bases, with 3 bases separating them. The CDR3 length is 14 residues. Germline CDR1 and CDR2: SGHRS and YFSETQ.

Written as DNA, the CDR3 is TGTGCCAGTAGTATAGCCGCGGGCTTCTCTGGAAACACCATATATTTT. Protein: CASSIAAGFSGNTIYF. The J gene is TRBJ1-3, the V gene TRBV19, with D unresolved. Deletions cut 1 base from V and 0 bases from J, with 10 bases between. From germline, CDR1 is LNHDA and CDR2 SQIVND (reference sequence). This CDR3 comprises 16 residues.

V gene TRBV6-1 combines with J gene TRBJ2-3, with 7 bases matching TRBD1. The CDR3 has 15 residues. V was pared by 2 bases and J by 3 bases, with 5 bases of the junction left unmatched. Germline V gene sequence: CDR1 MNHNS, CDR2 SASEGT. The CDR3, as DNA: TGTGCCAGCAGTGAAAAACAGGGGTGGACAGATACGCAGTATTTT. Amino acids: CASSEKQGWTDTQYF.

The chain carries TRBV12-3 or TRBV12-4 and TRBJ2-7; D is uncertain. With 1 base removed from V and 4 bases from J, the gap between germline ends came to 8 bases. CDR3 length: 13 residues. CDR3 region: CASSLGGQYEQYF. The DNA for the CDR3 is TGTGCCAGCAGTTTAGGTGGCCAATACGAGCAGTACTTC.

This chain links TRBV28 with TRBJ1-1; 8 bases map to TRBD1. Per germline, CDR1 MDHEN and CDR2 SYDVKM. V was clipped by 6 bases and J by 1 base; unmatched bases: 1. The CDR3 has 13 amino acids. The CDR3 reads CASRGQENTEAFF. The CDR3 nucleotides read TGTGCCAGCAGGGGACAGGAGAACACTGAAGCTTTCTTT.

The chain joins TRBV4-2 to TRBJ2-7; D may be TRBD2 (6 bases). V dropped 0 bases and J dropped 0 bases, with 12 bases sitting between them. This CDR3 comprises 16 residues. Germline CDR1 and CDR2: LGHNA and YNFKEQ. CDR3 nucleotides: TGTGCCAGCAGCCAAGATCCCGGGACTCTCTCCTACGAGCAGTACTTC. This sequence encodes CASSQDPGTLSYEQYF.

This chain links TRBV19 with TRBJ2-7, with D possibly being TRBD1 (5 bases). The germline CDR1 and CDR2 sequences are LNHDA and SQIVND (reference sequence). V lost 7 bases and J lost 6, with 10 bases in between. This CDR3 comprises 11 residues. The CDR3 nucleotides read TGTGCCAGTAAGGGTAGGGGCGAGCAGTACTTC. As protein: CASKGRGEQYF. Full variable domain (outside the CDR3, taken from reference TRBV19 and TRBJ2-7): DGGITQSPKYLFRKEGQNVTLSCEQNLNHDAMYWYRQDPGQGLRLIYYSQIVNDFQKGDIAEGYSVSREKKESFPLTVTSAQKNPTAFYLCASKGRGEQYFGPGTRLTVT.

The CDR3 coding sequence is TGTGCCAGCAGCTTCACTAGCGGGGGGAGTCGGGAGACCCAGTACTTC. Protein: CASSFTSGGSRETQYF. The rearrangement links TRBV7-6 to TRBJ2-5, with TRBD2 identical over 12 bases. The CDR3 covers 16 residues. The trim removed 3 bases at V and 5 bases at J, leaving 7 bases unmatched. Germline V CDR1 and CDR2: SGHVS, FNYEAQ. Supplemented by reference TRBV7-6 and TRBJ2-5, the full variable domain reads GAGVSQSPRYKVTKRGQDVALRCDPISGHVSLYWYRQALGQGPEFLTYFNYEAQQDKSGLPNDRFSAERPEGSISTLTIQRTEQRDSAMYRCASSFTSGGSRETQYFGPGTRLLVL.

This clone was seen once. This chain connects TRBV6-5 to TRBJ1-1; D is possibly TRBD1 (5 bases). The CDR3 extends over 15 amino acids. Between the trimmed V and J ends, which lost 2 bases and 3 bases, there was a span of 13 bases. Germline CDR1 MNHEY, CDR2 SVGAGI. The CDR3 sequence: CASSYDPGRDTEAFF. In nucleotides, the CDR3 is TGTGCCAGCAGTTACGATCCAGGGAGGGACACTGAAGCTTTCTTT.

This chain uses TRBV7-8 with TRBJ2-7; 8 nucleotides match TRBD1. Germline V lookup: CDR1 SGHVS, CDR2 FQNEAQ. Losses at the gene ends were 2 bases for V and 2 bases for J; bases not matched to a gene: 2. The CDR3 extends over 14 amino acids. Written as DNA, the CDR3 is TGTGCCAGCAGCTTAATGGGACAGGCCTACGAGCAGTACTTC. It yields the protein CASSLMGQAYEQYF.